These T cell receptor beta chains were read from a single sample in a study of PD-1 blockade in classical Hodgkin lymphoma. Libraries were prepared by immunoSEQ multiplex PCR; TCRdb keeps only in-frame clonotypes and omits some of them. The table has about 21,000 clones, roughly 70% seen once. Sequenced material: peripheral blood mononuclear cells (PBMCs), taken at baseline. All receptors derive from a human donor with classical Hodgkin lymphoma. Each CDR3 is given with its conserved first and last residue. D genes are given only for firm matches. Clone size is shown for a subset of rows, as once, few, many or a class of expanded clone.

V: TRBV7-2
D: NA
size: NA
J: TRBJ1-5
DNA: TGTGCCAGCAGCTTAGAAGGGGTGAGCAATCAGCCCCAGCATTTT
CDR3: CASSLEGVSNQPQHF

V: TRBV28
D: NA
size: once
J: TRBJ2-7
DNA: TGTGCCAGCAGTTCTCGTGAACTCCCAATCTACGAGCAGTACTTC
CDR3: CASSSRELPIYEQYF

V: TRBV13
D: TRBD1
size: NA
J: TRBJ1-4
DNA: TGTGCCAGCAGCCGCTCCGGGACAGGGGTTGGGAAACTGTTTTTT
CDR3: CASSRSGTGVGKLFF

V: TRBV10-3
D: NA
size: NA
J: TRBJ2-7
DNA: TGTGCCACCGTCCTTTCGAGGGACTCCTACGAGCAGTACTTC
CDR3: CATVLSRDSYEQYF

V: TRBV27
D: TRBD1
size: NA
J: TRBJ2-6
DNA: TGTGCCAGCAGTCCTACAGGGGTTGGGGCCAACGTCCTGACTTTC
CDR3: CASSPTGVGANVLTF

V: TRBV10-3
D: NA
size: NA
J: TRBJ2-2
DNA: TGTGCCATCAGTGAGCAGCTTTACACCGGGGAGCTGTTTTTT
CDR3: CAISEQLYTGELFF

V: TRBV6-5
D: TRBD1
size: NA
J: TRBJ1-2
DNA: TGTGCCAGCAGTTACGGGACAGGGGAAGGCTACACCTTC
CDR3: CASSYGTGEGYTF

V: TRBV19
D: TRBD2
size: NA
J: TRBJ2-1
DNA: TGTGCCAGTAGAGGGAGCGGGGGATACAATGAGCAGTTCTTC
CDR3: CASRGSGGYNEQFF

V: TRBV7-6
D: NA
size: NA
J: TRBJ2-7
DNA: TGTGCCAGCAGCTCTCGGACAGTTGAGCAGTACTTC
CDR3: CASSSRTVEQYF

V: TRBV4-3
D: NA
size: NA
J: TRBJ2-7
DNA: TGCGCCAGCAGCCAGGGCAGTGACTACGAGCAGTACTTC
CDR3: CASSQGSDYEQYF

V: TRBV27
D: NA
size: few
J: TRBJ2-3
DNA: TGTGCCAGCAGTTTATGGGACACTCGCACAGATACGCAGTATTTT
CDR3: CASSLWDTRTDTQYF

V: TRBV7-7
D: TRBD1
size: NA
J: TRBJ1-5
DNA: TGTGCCAGCAGCGCAGACAGGGATCAGCCCCAGCATTTT
CDR3: CASSADRDQPQHF

V: TRBV27
D: NA
size: few
J: TRBJ2-7
DNA: TGTGCCAGCAGTTTATCCACAGGAGGGGGAGAGTACTTC
CDR3: CASSLSTGGGEYF

V: TRBV4-1
D: NA
size: NA
J: TRBJ1-5
DNA: TGCGCCAGCAGCGGTACCCGGACAGTCAGCAGTCAGCCCCAGCATTTT
CDR3: CASSGTRTVSSQPQHF

V: TRBV5-6
D: NA
size: NA
J: TRBJ1-1
DNA: TGTGCCAGCAGCTTGGCTCAGGGGCGCACTGAAGCTTTCTTT
CDR3: CASSLAQGRTEAFF

V: TRBV18
D: NA
size: few
J: TRBJ2-3
DNA: TGTGCCAGCTCAAAAGAGGCAGATACGCAGTATTTT
CDR3: CASSKEADTQYF

V: TRBV7-2
D: NA
size: NA
J: TRBJ2-3
DNA: TGTGCCAGCAGCTTAGCGAATCCGAGCGGATCAGATACGCAGTATTTT
CDR3: CASSLANPSGSDTQYF

V: TRBV6-5
D: NA
size: NA
J: TRBJ1-3
DNA: TGTGCCAGCATGATACATTCGACCGGAAACACCATATATTTT
CDR3: CASMIHSTGNTIYF

V: TRBV5-8
D: NA
size: NA
J: TRBJ2-7
DNA: TGTGCCAGCAGCGCCAGTTCCTACGAGCAGTACTTC
CDR3: CASSASSYEQYF

V: TRBV10-3
D: TRBD2
size: NA
J: TRBJ2-1
DNA: TGTGCCAGCGGGGAGGGCCGGGAGGTTGAGCAGTTCTTC
CDR3: CASGEGREVEQFF

V: TRBV30
D: NA
size: once
J: TRBJ1-5
DNA: TGTGCCTGGAACCCTGACGGAAATCAGCCCCAGCATTTT
CDR3: CAWNPDGNQPQHF

V: TRBV12-5
D: TRBD1
size: NA
J: TRBJ2-1
DNA: TGTGCTAGTGGGGGATTACGGGACAGGAACCATGAGCAGTTCTTC
CDR3: CASGGLRDRNHEQFF

V: TRBV28
D: TRBD1
size: NA
J: TRBJ1-3
DNA: TGTGCCAGCAGGCTCACAGGGGGGGCTGGAAACACCATATATTTT
CDR3: CASRLTGGAGNTIYF

V: TRBV10-1
D: NA
size: NA
J: TRBJ2-5
DNA: TGCGCCAGCAGTGAGTCTGGGGGGATTGAGACCCAGTACTTC
CDR3: CASSESGGIETQYF

V: TRBV5-1
D: NA
size: NA
J: TRBJ2-5
DNA: TGCGCCAGCAGCTTAGCGGCGGAGACCCAGTACTTC
CDR3: CASSLAAETQYF

V: TRBV6-4
D: TRBD2
size: NA
J: TRBJ2-1
DNA: TGTGCCAGCAGTGAAGAGACTAGCGGGTACAATGAGCAGTTCTTC
CDR3: CASSEETSGYNEQFF

V: TRBV19
D: NA
size: NA
J: TRBJ2-7
DNA: TGTGCCAGTAGTATAGTCCCCAACTTCAGCGAGCAGTACTTC
CDR3: CASSIVPNFSEQYF

V: TRBV28
D: TRBD2
size: NA
J: TRBJ2-1
DNA: TGTGCCAGCACTGGAGCGGGGACTAGATCTTACAATGAACAGTTCTTC
CDR3: CASTGAGTRSYNEQFF

V: TRBV5-6
D: TRBD1
size: once
J: TRBJ1-5
DNA: TGTGCCAGCAGCCGGAGACAGGGTCGGCAGCCCCAGCATTTT
CDR3: CASSRRQGRQPQHF

V: TRBV10-2
D: NA
size: NA
J: TRBJ1-5
DNA: TGCGCCAGCAGTGAATCACAGGACCTAAGGCCCCAGCATTTT
CDR3: CASSESQDLRPQHF

V: TRBV6-5
D: TRBD2
size: NA
J: TRBJ2-7
DNA: TGTGCCAGCAGTTATTCGGGACTAGCGGGATCCTACGAGCAGTACTTC
CDR3: CASSYSGLAGSYEQYF

V: TRBV27
D: NA
size: NA
J: TRBJ2-6
DNA: TGTGCCAGCAGTTTCTTCGGACTCGTCCCCTCTGGGGCCAACGTCCTGACTTTC
CDR3: CASSFFGLVPSGANVLTF

V: TRBV5-4
D: NA
size: NA
J: TRBJ2-1
DNA: TGTGCCAGCAGCTTGGCCGGGGCGCAGGGCCGGGAGCAGTTCTTC
CDR3: CASSLAGAQGREQFF

V: TRBV9
D: NA
size: NA
J: TRBJ1-2
DNA: TGTGCCAGCAGCCTTCTCTATGGCTACACCTTC
CDR3: CASSLLYGYTF

V: TRBV30
D: TRBD1
size: few
J: TRBJ1-1
DNA: TGTGCCTGGAGTGAGGGGGCATCCCTGAAAGCTTTCTTT
CDR3: CAWSEGASLKAFF

V: TRBV19
D: TRBD1
size: medium-sized
J: TRBJ1-3
DNA: TGTGCCAGTAGTAATCCCGGGACAGGGGGCTTCGGAAACACCATATATTTT
CDR3: CASSNPGTGGFGNTIYF

V: TRBV7-6
D: NA
size: NA
J: TRBJ2-5
DNA: TGTGCCAGCAGCTTAGTTGGGGCCGGTGGGGAGACCCAGTACTTC
CDR3: CASSLVGAGGETQYF

V: TRBV18
D: TRBD1
size: NA
J: TRBJ2-7
DNA: TGTGCCAGCTCTACCTTGGACAGGAGCGAGCAGTACTTC
CDR3: CASSTLDRSEQYF

V: TRBV11-3
D: NA
size: few
J: TRBJ2-2
DNA: TGTGCCAGCAGCCTAGGGAACACCGACACCGGGGAGCTGTTTTTT
CDR3: CASSLGNTDTGELFF

V: TRBV5-5
D: TRBD1
size: NA
J: TRBJ2-3
DNA: TGTGCCAGCAGCTCGACAGGGGGCACAGATACGCAGTATTTT
CDR3: CASSSTGGTDTQYF